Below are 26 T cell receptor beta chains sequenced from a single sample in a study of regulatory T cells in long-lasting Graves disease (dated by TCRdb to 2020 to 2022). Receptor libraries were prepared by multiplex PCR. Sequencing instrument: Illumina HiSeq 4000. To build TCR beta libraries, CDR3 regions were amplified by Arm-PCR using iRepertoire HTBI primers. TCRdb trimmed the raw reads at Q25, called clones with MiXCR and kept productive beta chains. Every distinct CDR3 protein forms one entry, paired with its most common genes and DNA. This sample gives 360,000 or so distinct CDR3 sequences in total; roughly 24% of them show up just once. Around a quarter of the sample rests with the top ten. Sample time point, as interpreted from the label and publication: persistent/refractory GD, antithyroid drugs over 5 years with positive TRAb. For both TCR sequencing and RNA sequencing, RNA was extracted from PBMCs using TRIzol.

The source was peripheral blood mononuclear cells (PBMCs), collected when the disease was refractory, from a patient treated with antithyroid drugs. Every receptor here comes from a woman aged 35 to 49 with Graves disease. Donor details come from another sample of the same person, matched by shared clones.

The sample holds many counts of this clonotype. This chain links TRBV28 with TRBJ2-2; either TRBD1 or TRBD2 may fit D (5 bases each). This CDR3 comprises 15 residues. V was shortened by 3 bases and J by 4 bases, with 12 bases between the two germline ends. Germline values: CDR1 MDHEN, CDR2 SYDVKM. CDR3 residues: CASSFWGSFTGELFF. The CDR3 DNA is TGTGCCAGCAGTTTTTGGGGGAGTTTCACCGGGGAGCTGTTTTTT.

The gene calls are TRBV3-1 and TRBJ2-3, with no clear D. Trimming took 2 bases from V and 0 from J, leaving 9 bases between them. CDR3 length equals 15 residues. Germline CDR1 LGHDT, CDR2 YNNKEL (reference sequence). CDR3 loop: CASSQHRRSTDTQYF. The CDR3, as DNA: TGTGCCAGCAGCCAACATCGGCGGAGCACAGATACGCAGTATTTT.

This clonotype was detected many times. The CDR3 DNA follows: TGCAGCGTTCAAGCACTCTGGGGCGCGAACACCGGGGAGCTGTTTTTT. Protein: CSVQALWGANTGELFF. The chain links TRBV29-1 to TRBJ2-2; D might be TRBD1 (5 bases). Per the germline V gene, CDR1 is SQVTM and CDR2 is ANQGSEA. Trimming left V 5 bases short and J 0 bases short, with 16 bases between. There are 16 residues in the CDR3.

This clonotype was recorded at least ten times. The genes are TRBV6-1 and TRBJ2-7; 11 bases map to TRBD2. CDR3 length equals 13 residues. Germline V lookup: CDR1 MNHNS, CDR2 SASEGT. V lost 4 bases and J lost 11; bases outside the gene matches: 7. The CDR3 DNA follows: TGTGCCAGCAGTGCCCCAGGACTAGCGGGCGAGTACTTC. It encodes CASSAPGLAGEYF.

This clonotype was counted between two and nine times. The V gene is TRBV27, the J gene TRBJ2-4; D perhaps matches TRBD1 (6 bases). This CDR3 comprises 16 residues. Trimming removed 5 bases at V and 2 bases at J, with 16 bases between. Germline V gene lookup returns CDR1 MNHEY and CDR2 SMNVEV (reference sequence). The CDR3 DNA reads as TGTGCCAGCAGTCTCACCTTAGGGGGAACCAAAAACATTCAGTACTTC. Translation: CASSLTLGGTKNIQYF.

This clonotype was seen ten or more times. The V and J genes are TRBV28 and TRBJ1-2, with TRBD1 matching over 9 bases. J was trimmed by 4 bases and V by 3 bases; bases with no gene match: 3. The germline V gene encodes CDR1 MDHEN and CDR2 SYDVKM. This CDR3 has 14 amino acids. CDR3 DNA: TGTGCCAGCAGTTTCCCGGGACAGGGCTATGGCTACACCTTC. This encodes CASSFPGQGYGYTF.

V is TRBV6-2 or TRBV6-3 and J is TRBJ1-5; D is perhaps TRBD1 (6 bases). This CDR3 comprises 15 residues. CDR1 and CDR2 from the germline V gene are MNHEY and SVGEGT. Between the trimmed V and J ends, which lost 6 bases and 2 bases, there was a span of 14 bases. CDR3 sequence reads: CASSRNRVGNQPQHF. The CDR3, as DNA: TGTGCCAGCAGCAGAAACAGGGTAGGCAATCAGCCCCAGCATTTT.

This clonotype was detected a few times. CDR3 DNA sequence: TGCGCCAGCAGCTTGGGATTCGGGACAGGCGCCGGGGAGCAGTACTTC. The encoded protein is CASSLGFGTGAGEQYF. The rearrangement joins TRBV5-1 to TRBJ2-7; 8 bases align to TRBD1. Losses at the gene ends were 0 bases for V and 7 bases for J; bases not matched to a gene: 12. From germline, CDR1 is SGHRS and CDR2 YFSETQ. CDR3 length: 16 amino acids.

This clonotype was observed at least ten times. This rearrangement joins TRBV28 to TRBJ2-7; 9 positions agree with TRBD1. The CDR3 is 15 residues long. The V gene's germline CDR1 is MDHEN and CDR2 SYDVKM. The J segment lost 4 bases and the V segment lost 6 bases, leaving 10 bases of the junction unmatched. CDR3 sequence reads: CASSITGGLVYEQYF. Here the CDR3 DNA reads TGTGCCAGCAGCATTACAGGGGGCTTAGTTTACGAGCAGTACTTC.

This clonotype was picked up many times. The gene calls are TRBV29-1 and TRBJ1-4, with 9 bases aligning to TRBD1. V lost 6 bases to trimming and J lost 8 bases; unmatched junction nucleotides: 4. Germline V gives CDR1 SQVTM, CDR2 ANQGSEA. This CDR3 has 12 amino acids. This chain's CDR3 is CSVGTGREKLFF. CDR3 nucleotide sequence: TGCAGCGTCGGGACAGGGCGAGAAAAACTGTTTTTT.

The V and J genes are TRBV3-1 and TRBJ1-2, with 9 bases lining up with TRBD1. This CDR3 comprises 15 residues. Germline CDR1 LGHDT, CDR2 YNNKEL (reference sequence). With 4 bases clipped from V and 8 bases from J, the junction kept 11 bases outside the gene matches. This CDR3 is CASSPGPETGGGYTF. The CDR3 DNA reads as TGTGCCAGCAGCCCCGGACCGGAGACAGGGGGAGGCTACACCTTC.

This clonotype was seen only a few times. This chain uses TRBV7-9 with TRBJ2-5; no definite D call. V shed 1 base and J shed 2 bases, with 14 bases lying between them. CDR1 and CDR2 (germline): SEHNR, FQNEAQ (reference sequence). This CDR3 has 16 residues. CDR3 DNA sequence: TGTGCCAGCAGCTTAGTCGGTCCCCTAAGGCAAGAGACCCAGTACTTC. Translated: CASSLVGPLRQETQYF.

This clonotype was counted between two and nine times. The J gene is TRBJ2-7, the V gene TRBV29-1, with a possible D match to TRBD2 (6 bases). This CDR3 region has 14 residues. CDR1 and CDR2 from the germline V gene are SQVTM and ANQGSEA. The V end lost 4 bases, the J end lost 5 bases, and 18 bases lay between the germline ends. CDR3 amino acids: CSVVVVGGGHEQYF. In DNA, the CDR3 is TGCAGCGTTGTTGTAGTGGGAGGTGGCCACGAGCAGTACTTC.

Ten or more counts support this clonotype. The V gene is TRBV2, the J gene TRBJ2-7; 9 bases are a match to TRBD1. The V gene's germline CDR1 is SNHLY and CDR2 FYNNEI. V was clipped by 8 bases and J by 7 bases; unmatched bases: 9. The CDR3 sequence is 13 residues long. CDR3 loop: CASGQGSLSEQYF. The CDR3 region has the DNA TGTGCCAGCGGACAGGGGAGTTTGAGTGAGCAGTACTTC.

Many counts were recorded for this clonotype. The DNA for the CDR3 is TGCAGTGCGAGTAGCGGGATTCAGTACTACGAGCAGTACTTC. Protein sequence: CSASSGIQYYEQYF. The V and J genes are TRBV20-1 and TRBJ2-7, with 8 positions matching TRBD2. CDR3 length: 14 amino acids. Germline CDR1 DFQATT, CDR2 SNEGSKA (reference sequence). With 6 bases clipped from V and 3 bases from J, the junction kept 10 bases outside the gene matches.

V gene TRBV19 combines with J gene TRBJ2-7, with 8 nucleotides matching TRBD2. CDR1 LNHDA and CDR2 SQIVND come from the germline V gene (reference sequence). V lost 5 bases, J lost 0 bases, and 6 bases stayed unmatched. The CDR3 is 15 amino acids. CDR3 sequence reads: CASSRLSGGSYEQYF. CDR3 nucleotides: TGTGCCAGTAGTCGATTAAGCGGGGGCTCCTACGAGCAGTACTTC.

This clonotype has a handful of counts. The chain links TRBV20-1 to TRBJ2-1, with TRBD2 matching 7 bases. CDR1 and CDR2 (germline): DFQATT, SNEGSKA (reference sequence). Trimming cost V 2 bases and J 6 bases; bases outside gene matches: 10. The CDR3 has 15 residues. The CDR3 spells CSARQAGMTSNEQFF. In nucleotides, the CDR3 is TGCAGTGCTAGACAAGCGGGAATGACGTCCAATGAGCAGTTCTTC.

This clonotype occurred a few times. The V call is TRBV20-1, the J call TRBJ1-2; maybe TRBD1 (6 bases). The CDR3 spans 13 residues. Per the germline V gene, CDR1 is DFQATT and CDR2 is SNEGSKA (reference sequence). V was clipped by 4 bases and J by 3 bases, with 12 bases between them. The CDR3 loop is CSAKAGVYYGYTF. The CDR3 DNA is TGCAGTGCTAAGGCAGGGGTTTACTATGGCTACACCTTC.

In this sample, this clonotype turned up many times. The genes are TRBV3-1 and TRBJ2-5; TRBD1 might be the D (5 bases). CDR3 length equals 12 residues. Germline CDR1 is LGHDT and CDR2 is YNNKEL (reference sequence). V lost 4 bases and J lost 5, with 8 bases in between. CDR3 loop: CASSLHRETQYF. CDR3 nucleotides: TGTGCCAGCAGCCTACACAGGGAGACCCAGTACTTC.

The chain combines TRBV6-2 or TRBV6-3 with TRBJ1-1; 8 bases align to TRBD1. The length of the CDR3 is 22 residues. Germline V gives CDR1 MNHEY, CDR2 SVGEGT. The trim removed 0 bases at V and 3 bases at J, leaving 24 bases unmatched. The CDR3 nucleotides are TGTGCCAGCAGTTACTCGACGGGGCAGGGGGCGTTTAGGCCTTGGTTTGACACTGAAGCTTTCTTT. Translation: CASSYSTGQGAFRPWFDTEAFF.

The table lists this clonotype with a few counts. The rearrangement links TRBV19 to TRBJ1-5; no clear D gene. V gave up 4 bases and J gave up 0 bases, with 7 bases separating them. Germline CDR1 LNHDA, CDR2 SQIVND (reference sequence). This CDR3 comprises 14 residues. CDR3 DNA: TGTGCCAGTAGTAAGGGTACTAGCAATCAGCCCCAGCATTTT. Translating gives CASSKGTSNQPQHF.

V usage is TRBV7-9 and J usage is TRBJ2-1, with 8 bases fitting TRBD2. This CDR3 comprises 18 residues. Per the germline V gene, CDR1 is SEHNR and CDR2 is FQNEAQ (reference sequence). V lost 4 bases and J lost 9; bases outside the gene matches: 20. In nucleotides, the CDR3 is TGTGCCAGCAGCTCCGGACTAGCCCGCCTCAGTGGGTGGAGTGAGCAGTTCTTC. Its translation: CASSSGLARLSGWSEQFF.

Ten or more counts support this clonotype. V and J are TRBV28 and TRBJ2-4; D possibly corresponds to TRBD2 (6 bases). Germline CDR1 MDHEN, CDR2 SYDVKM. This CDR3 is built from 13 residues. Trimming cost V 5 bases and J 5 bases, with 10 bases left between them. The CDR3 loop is CASSISGQNIQYF. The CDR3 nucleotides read TGTGCCAGCAGTATAAGCGGGCAAAACATTCAGTACTTC.

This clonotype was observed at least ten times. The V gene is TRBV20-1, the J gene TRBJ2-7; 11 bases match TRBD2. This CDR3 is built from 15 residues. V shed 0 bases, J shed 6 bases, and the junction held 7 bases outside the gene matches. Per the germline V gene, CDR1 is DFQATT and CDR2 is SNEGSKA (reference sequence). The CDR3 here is CSARDFSGRAPEQYF. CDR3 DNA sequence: TGCAGTGCTAGAGATTTTAGCGGGAGGGCCCCCGAGCAGTACTTC.

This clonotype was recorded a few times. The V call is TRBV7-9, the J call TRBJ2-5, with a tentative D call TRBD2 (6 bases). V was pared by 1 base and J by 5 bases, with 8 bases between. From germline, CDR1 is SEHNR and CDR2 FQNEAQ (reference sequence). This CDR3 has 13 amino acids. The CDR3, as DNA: TGTGCCAGCAGCTTAGACGGGAGCGAGACCCAGTACTTC. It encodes CASSLDGSETQYF.

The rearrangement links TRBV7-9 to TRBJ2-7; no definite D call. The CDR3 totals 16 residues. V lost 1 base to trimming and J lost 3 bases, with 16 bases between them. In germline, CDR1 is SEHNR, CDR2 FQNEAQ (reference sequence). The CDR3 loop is CASSLDPMGQHYEQYF. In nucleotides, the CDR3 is TGTGCCAGCAGCTTAGATCCGATGGGTCAGCACTACGAGCAGTACTTC.